These T cell receptor beta chains were read from a single sample in a study of blood T cell repertoires in COVID-19. The method was immunoSEQ multiplex PCR; TCRdb's version includes in-frame clones alone and lacks a portion of them. The profile shows 150,000 to 200,000 clones, over 75% of them singletons. Specimen: peripheral blood. All receptors derive from a woman aged 70-85 years with acute or convalescent COVID-19. Each CDR3 is given with its conserved first and last residue. D genes are given only for firm matches. Rows give clone size only sometimes, using once, few, many, or a class for an expanded clone.

TRBV15	.	TRBJ2-7	.	TGTGCCACCAGCAGAGATCGAGGCCGGGATTCCTACGAGCAGTACTTC	CATSRDRGRDSYEQYF
TRBV7-9	once	TRBJ2-1	TRBD2	TGTGCCAGCAGCCATGGACTAGCGGGAGGTACTGAGCAGTTCTTC	CASSHGLAGGTEQFF
TRBV6-2/TRBV6-3	.	TRBJ2-2	.	TGTGCCAGCAGTCCCGACTCTATCGCGAACACCGGGGAGCTGTTTTTT	CASSPDSIANTGELFF
TRBV9	few	TRBJ2-1	TRBD2	TGTGCCAGCAGCGTAGAGGCGGGAGTGTCGTCTAGTGAGCAGTTCTTC	CASSVEAGVSSSEQFF
TRBV30	.	TRBJ2-2	TRBD2	TGTGCCTGGAGCGGACTAGCGAACACCGGGGAGCTGTTTTTT	CAWSGLANTGELFF
TRBV10-3	.	TRBJ2-7	TRBD2	TGTGCCATCAGTGAGCATACCGGGACTAGCGGGAGGGCCGCCTACGAGCAGTACTTC	CAISEHTGTSGRAAYEQYF
TRBV6-5	.	TRBJ2-6	.	TGTGCCAGCACCGGGTTCTCTGGGGCCAACGTCCTGACTTTC	CASTGFSGANVLTF
TRBV6-5	.	TRBJ2-7	.	TGTGCCAGCTCCCAGGCGGGACCAGTTTACGAGCAGTACTTC	CASSQAGPVYEQYF
TRBV5-8	once	TRBJ1-5	TRBD1	TGTGCCAGCAGCTCCTTCAAGGGGGCGGTTTCTCAGCCCCAGCATTTT	CASSSFKGAVSQPQHF
TRBV15	few	TRBJ1-2	TRBD1	TGTGCCACCAGCAGAGGATTAGAGCCAGGGGGAGGTAGCAGTGGCTACACCTTC	CATSRGLEPGGGSSGYTF
TRBV5-3	.	TRBJ2-2	TRBD2	TGTGCCAGAAGCTTAGGCGGGAGGATAGGCACCGGGGAGCTGTTTTTT	CARSLGGRIGTGELFF
TRBV19	.	TRBJ1-2	.	TGTGCCAGTGGCGGGTTCGGCTATGGCTACACCTTC	CASGGFGYGYTF
TRBV3-1/TRBV3-2	.	TRBJ1-1	.	TGTGCCAGCAGCCTAGGGGGGGGGCGAGTGAACACTGAAGCTTTCTTT	CASSLGGGRVNTEAFF
TRBV2	few	TRBJ1-2	TRBD1	TGTGCCAGCAGTAGGACAGGGAACTATGGCTACACCTTC	CASSRTGNYGYTF
TRBV27	.	TRBJ1-2	TRBD1	TGTGCCAGCAGTTGGGACAGGGCTCTACTATCTGGCTACACCTTC	CASSWDRALLSGYTF
TRBV15	.	TRBJ2-5	.	TGTGCCACCAGCAGAGAACAACTTCTTAGCGAGACCCAGTACTTC	CATSREQLLSETQYF
TRBV19	.	TRBJ1-1	.	TGTGCCAGTAGTCTGGACAGGAACACTGAAGCTTTCTTT	CASSLDRNTEAFF
TRBV19	.	TRBJ2-3	.	TGTGCCAGTAACGGGGGGCGAACAGATACGCAGTATTTT	CASNGGRTDTQYF
TRBV5-4	.	TRBJ2-5	.	TGTGCCAGCAGCTTGGGTGGGACTCAAGAGACCCAGTACTTC	CASSLGGTQETQYF
TRBV10-3	.	TRBJ1-2	.	TGTGCCATCAGTGAGTATGGGGAGGACTATGGCTACACCTTC	CAISEYGEDYGYTF
TRBV19	few	TRBJ2-1	.	TGTGCCAGTAGTCAAAGCGGCGTTTACAATGAGCAGTTCTTC	CASSQSGVYNEQFF
TRBV27	.	TRBJ2-5	.	TGTGCCAGCAGTGCGGGACAGCCCCAAGAGACCCAGTACTTC	CASSAGQPQETQYF
TRBV9	.	TRBJ2-3	.	TGTGCCAGCAGCGTAGGGAGCAACACAGATACGCAGTATTTT	CASSVGSNTDTQYF
TRBV6-5	.	TRBJ1-5	TRBD1	TGTGCCAGCAAGGGGGACAGACATAGCAATCAGCCCCAGCATTTT	CASKGDRHSNQPQHF
TRBV5-1	.	TRBJ2-5	TRBD2	TGCGCCAGCAGCTCTAGGGCGGGAGGATTGGAGACCCAGTACTTC	CASSSRAGGLETQYF
TRBV5-4	once	TRBJ2-2	.	TGTGCCAGCAGCCGTTCCGGGAGTCACACCGGGGAGCTGTTTTTT	CASSRSGSHTGELFF
TRBV2	.	TRBJ2-1	TRBD2	TGTGCCAGCACGGGACTAGCACGCAATGAGCAGTTCTTC	CASTGLARNEQFF
TRBV29-1	.	TRBJ1-1	.	TGCAGCGTTGAAGTCGGCCAGGGTTCTGAGGAAGCTTTCTTT	CSVEVGQGSEEAFF
TRBV19	.	TRBJ2-7	TRBD1	TGTGCCACCGCCCCCCGGGACAGGGCCTACGAGCAGTACTTC	CATAPRDRAYEQYF
TRBV6-5	.	TRBJ2-2	.	TGTGCCAGCAGTTCTCTTTTCTCCGGGGAGCTGTTTTTT	CASSSLFSGELFF
TRBV30	.	TRBJ2-3	TRBD2	TGTGCCTGGAGTCAGCCGACTAGCGGAAGAGGGACAGATACGCAGTATTTT	CAWSQPTSGRGTDTQYF
TRBV7-3	.	TRBJ2-2	TRBD2	TGTGCCAGCAGCATGGGAGGGCCTATGGCCGGGGAGCTGTTTTTT	CASSMGGPMAGELFF
TRBV5-1	.	TRBJ2-7	TRBD1	TGCGCCAGCAATGATCCGGGACAGAGCTCCTACGAGCAGTACTTC	CASNDPGQSSYEQYF
TRBV7-7	once	TRBJ2-5	.	TGTGCCAGCAGCTTGGGCTACCAAGAGACCCAGTACTTC	CASSLGYQETQYF
TRBV18	.	TRBJ1-1	TRBD1	TGTGCCAGCTCACCAAAGACAGGGACGAACACTGAAGCTTTCTTT	CASSPKTGTNTEAFF
TRBV5-1	.	TRBJ2-3	TRBD1	TGCGCCAGCAGCTTGCCCTTGGGACAGAACACAGATACGCAGTATTTT	CASSLPLGQNTDTQYF
TRBV24-1	.	TRBJ2-3	TRBD2	TGTGCCACCAGTGATCCGACAAGCGGGAAGGCAGATACGCAGTATTTT	CATSDPTSGKADTQYF
TRBV7-3	.	TRBJ2-1	TRBD2	TGTGCCAGCAGCTCTCCGATTGTAGCGGGAGTAGCAGGCAATGAGCAGTTCTTC	CASSSPIVAGVAGNEQFF
TRBV30	once	TRBJ2-2	TRBD2	TGTGCCTGGAATCCGGGACTAGCGGTCACCGGGGAGCTGTTTTTT	CAWNPGLAVTGELFF
TRBV6-4	once	TRBJ2-1	TRBD2	TGTGCCAGCAGTGACATTAGCGGGAGTAACTACAATGAGCAGTTCTTC	CASSDISGSNYNEQFF
TRBV4-2	.	TRBJ2-5	TRBD2	TGTGCCAGCAGCCAAGAAGGACCGGGAGGGGAGACCCAGTACTTC	CASSQEGPGGETQYF
TRBV9	.	TRBJ2-1	.	TGTGCCAGCAGCGTATACGGGGGAGGAGGTAACTCCTACAATGAGCAGTTCTTC	CASSVYGGGGNSYNEQFF
TRBV4-1	.	TRBJ2-1	TRBD2	TGCGCCAGCAGCCAAGATGGGGGCGGGAGGGGTTATTACAATGAGCAGTTCTTC	CASSQDGGGRGYYNEQFF
TRBV5-4	few	TRBJ1-3	.	TGTGCCAGCAGCTTTCAGGGGTGGAACACCATATATTTT	CASSFQGWNTIYF
TRBV2	.	TRBJ1-5	.	TGTGCCAGCGCCGGGGATAGCAATCAGCCCCAGCATTTT	CASAGDSNQPQHF
TRBV18	.	TRBJ1-1	.	TGTGCCAGCTCACTGAGTCCCGGGAACACTGAAGCTTTCTTT	CASSLSPGNTEAFF
TRBV5-4	.	TRBJ2-1	.	TGTGCCAGCACAAATAGGGCGGGGAGCTCCTACAATGAGCAGTTCTTC	CASTNRAGSSYNEQFF
TRBV4-1	.	TRBJ1-6	TRBD1	TGCGCCAGCAGCCAAGCCGGGACAGCTAATAATTCACCCCTCCACTTT	CASSQAGTANNSPLHF
TRBV5-1	.	TRBJ2-1	.	TGCGCCAGCAGCACCTATAACAGGGACAATGAGCAGTTCTTC	CASSTYNRDNEQFF
TRBV7-8	few	TRBJ2-1	.	TGTGCCAGCAGCCCGATTGGGGCTGGCGGTGAGCAGTTCTTC	CASSPIGAGGEQFF
TRBV6-5	.	TRBJ1-6	.	TGTGCCTGGTCCCGGGATTACTATTCACCCCTCCACTTT	CAWSRDYYSPLHF
TRBV19	.	TRBJ2-2	TRBD1	TGTGCCAGTAAAGGACAGGGCGACACCGGGGAGCTGTTTTTT	CASKGQGDTGELFF
TRBV3-1/TRBV3-2	.	TRBJ2-1	TRBD2	TGTGCCAGCAGCCACGCGGGGATAGCGGGAGAGAATGAGCAGTTCTTC	CASSHAGIAGENEQFF
TRBV2	.	TRBJ1-5	.	TGTGCCAGCAGTGAGGAGGGTCGCAATCAGCCCCAGCATTTT	CASSEEGRNQPQHF
TRBV10-3	.	TRBJ2-1	TRBD2	TGTGCCATCAGTGATGGGAGCGGGGGGAACAATGAGCAGTTCTTC	CAISDGSGGNNEQFF
TRBV15	.	TRBJ2-2	TRBD1	TGTGCCACCAGCAGAGGACAGGGATCCAAAGACACCGGGGAGCTGTTTTTT	CATSRGQGSKDTGELFF
TRBV19	.	TRBJ2-7	.	TGTGCCAGTACCCTGCAGATCGGGACAAAGTACGAGCAGTACTTC	CASTLQIGTKYEQYF